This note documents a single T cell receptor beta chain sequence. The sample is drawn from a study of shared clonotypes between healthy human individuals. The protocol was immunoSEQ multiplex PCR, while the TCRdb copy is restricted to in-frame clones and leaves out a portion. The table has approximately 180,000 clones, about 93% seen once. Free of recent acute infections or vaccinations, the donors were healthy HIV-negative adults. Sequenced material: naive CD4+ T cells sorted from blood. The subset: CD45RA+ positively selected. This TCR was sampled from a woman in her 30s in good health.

CDR3 DNA: TGTGCCAGCAGCCCCATGGGACTAGGCCCCGGGGTAGCCTACAATGAGCAGTTCTTC. Its protein product is CASSPMGLGPGVAYNEQFF. The chain is built from TRBV27 and TRBJ2-1; TRBD2 aligns across 8 bases. The CDR3 is 19 residues long. Trimming removed 6 bases from V and 2 bases from J; junction bases left unmatched: 18. The germline V gene has CDR1 MNHEY and CDR2 SMNVEV (reference sequence).